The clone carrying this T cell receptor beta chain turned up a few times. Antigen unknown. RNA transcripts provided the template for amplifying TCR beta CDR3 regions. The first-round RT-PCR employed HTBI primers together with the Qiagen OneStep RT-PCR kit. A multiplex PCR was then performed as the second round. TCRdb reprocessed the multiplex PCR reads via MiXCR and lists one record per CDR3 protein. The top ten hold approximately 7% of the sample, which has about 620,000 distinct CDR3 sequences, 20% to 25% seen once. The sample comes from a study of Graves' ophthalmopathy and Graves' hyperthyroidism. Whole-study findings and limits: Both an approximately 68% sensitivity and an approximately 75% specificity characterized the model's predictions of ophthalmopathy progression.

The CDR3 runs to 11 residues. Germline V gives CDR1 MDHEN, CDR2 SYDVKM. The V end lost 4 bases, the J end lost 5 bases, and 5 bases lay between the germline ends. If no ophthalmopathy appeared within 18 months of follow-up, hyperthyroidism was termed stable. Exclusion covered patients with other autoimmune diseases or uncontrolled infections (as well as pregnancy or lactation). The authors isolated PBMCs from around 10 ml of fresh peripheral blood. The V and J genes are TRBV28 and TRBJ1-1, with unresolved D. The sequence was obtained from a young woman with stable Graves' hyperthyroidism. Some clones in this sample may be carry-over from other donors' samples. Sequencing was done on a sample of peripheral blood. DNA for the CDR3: TGTGCCAGCAGTTCTCCTACTGAAGCTTTCTTT. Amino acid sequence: CASSSPTEAFF.